This TCR beta chain is from a study of patients and donors after allogeneic stem cell transplantation (dated by TCRdb to the early 2020s). Looking up the germline V gene yields CDR1 MNHEY and CDR2 SVGEGT. From its cysteine to its phenylalanine, the CDR3 spans 14 amino acids. Solely the CDR3 DNA is kept, with 42 bases framed from the first base. V and J are truncated by 1 base and 1 base respectively, leaving an intervening sequence of 8 bases. The method was RT-PCR. The reads were generated on a NextSeq 550. TCRdb passed the public sequencing reads through fastp at Q25 and MiXCR, retaining productive beta sequences. Rows with a matching CDR3 protein are joined into one entry that keeps the most common DNA and genes. Across this sample there are about 960,000 distinct CDR3 sequences, with 15% to 20% seen only once. The leading ten clones occupy 5% to 6.5% of the sample. This clonotype has a handful of counts. Its antigen has not been determined. One base away there is no much larger clone; base qualities are not given.

In this chain, TRBV6-2 or TRBV6-3 is recombined with TRBJ2-7; perhaps TRBD2 is the D gene, with 5 bases matching. The receptor comes from a human donor who was either an allogeneic HSCT recipient or a stem cell or donor lymphocyte infusion donor (not recorded which). It is not recorded whose cells these are; they may come from a transplant donor. Material: blood, either unsorted or a sorted T cell fraction (not recorded which). The CDR3 reads CASSYFGESYEQYF. The bases read TGTGCCAGCAGTTACTTTGGGGAGTCCTACGAGCAGTACTTC.